This T cell receptor (beta chain) is from a study of T cell repertoires in cytomegalovirus infection. Study-wide findings and caveats: In two of eight donors, the top clonotype was HLA-C-restricted CMV-specific. Accumulated public TCR beta family frequency recognized individuals carrying CMV together with the relevant HLA.

From the reads, TCRdb called clonotypes with MiXCR, one entry per CDR3 protein. The sample consists of hundreds of thousands of distinct CDR3 sequences, about two fifths of them appearing once. V was trimmed by 3 bases and J by 2 bases, leaving 11 bases between them. The length of the CDR3 is 14 residues. Regarding this clonotype: Its antigen is not known.

The chain combines TRBV12-3 or TRBV12-4 with TRBJ2-7; D gene uncertain. This receptor was taken from a human donor in good health (CMV status not recorded). Some clones in this sample may be carry-over from other donors' samples. The sequenced sample was cultured PBMCs, obtained from culture after CMV antigen stimulation. The CDR3 sequence is CASSFSGLAYEQYF. The CDR3 coding sequence is TGTGCCAGCAGTTTTTCGGGCCTCGCCTACGAGCAGTACTTC.